This T cell receptor beta chain was retrieved from a study of cytomegalovirus exposure and HLA in healthy donors. Study-wide points: HLA restriction was apparent for most CMV-associated TCR beta chains in a later analysis. Rare sequences made up most TCRs, while some public TCRs were found in many donors. Presence/absence analyses assumed roughly uniform sequencing depth across donors.

Germline V gene lookup returns CDR1 SGHTA and CDR2 FQGNSA. V lost 3 bases and J lost 6; bases outside the gene matches: 1. The CDR3 spans 15 residues. Primers included in the PCR were 60 Vbeta and 13 Jbeta primers. Generated by immunoSEQ multiplex PCR, the TCRdb table keeps only in-frame clones and is missing some. The sample lists 200,000 or so clones, roughly 80% occurring once. A word on this clone: Its specificity is unknown.

The sample was PBMCs. The receptor was isolated from a man aged 35 to 55 in good health and CMV-seropositive. The rearrangement uses TRBV7-2 and TRBJ2-3, with 15 positions matching TRBD2. The CDR3 coding sequence is TGTGCCAGCAGCTTCGGGACTAGCGGGGGGGATACGCAGTATTTT. This sequence encodes CASSFGTSGGDTQYF.